This entry concerns a single TCR beta chain. Its antigen is not identified. The data stem from a study of identical twins. The study, taken as a whole, reports: Reduced insertions were recorded for abundant cord blood beta clonotypes, with no such pattern in memory repertoires.

There are 15 residues in the CDR3. Trimming cost V 3 bases and J 4 bases; bases outside gene matches: 5. The germline gives CDR1 MDHEN, CDR2 SYDVKM. Addition of a universal primer site occurred through template switching, and cDNA carried unique molecular identifiers. One entry per CDR3 protein, called by TCRdb with MiXCR from the 5' RACE reads. The sample lists around 480,000 distinct CDR3 sequences; 13% to 15% were seen once. There were only healthy Caucasians among the donors. The sample also formed part of further work on yellow fever vaccine responses in identical twins. That paper adds: Each twin's T cell response to the vaccine was reported to look partly convergent and partly personalized.

This rearrangement joins TRBV28 to TRBJ2-1; 8 positions agree with TRBD2. Sequencing used CD4+ T cells sorted from blood. This TCR was sampled from a young woman in good health. The CDR3: CASSFFTSGYNEQFF. In nucleotides, the CDR3 is TGTGCCAGCAGTTTTTTCACTAGCGGTTACAATGAGCAGTTCTTC.